This TCR beta chain derives from a study of cytomegalovirus exposure and HLA in healthy donors. Regarding the study as a whole: Association of a missense DCLRE1C variant with TCR beta V- and J-gene trimming was reported in a later analysis. Sequences of the TCR beta chain were said to predict the HLA-A and HLA-B alleles of most subjects accurately.

About this clone itself: Its antigen is not known.

V was shortened by 7 bases and J by 1 base, with 10 bases between the two germline ends. Germline V gene lookup returns CDR1 ENHRY and CDR2 SYGVKD. The CDR3 covers 13 residues. This PCR relied on a set of 60 Vbeta primers and 13 Jbeta primers. Clones were read by immunoSEQ multiplex PCR, and TCRdb kept only the in-frame ones, dropping some. Of 150,000 to 200,000 clones in the sample, over 60% were seen once. The chain employs TRBV10-3 and TRBJ1-1; D unclear. Sequencing was carried out using PBMCs. The clonotype was recovered from a woman aged 40 to 49 in good health and CMV-seronegative. CDR3 sequence: CAITPTENTEAFF. The CDR3 DNA reads TGTGCCATCACTCCAACTGAGAACACTGAAGCTTTCTTT.